These 8 T cell receptor beta chains share one sample of origin, sequenced in a study of cytomegalovirus exposure and HLA in healthy donors. Profiling relied on immunoSEQ multiplex PCR, and the TCRdb table lists in-frame clones only, not all of them. Here the sample spans about 140,000 clones, about 90% being singletons. Material: PBMCs. Receptors were obtained from a young woman in good health and CMV-seropositive.

The rearrangement joins TRBV5-1 to TRBJ1-2; 10 positions match TRBD1. This CDR3 has 15 amino acids. The germline CDR1 and CDR2 sequences are SGHRS and YFSETQ. J gave up 7 bases and V 0 bases, and 6 bases lay outside the gene matches. The CDR3 protein is CASSLGDRGSFGYTF. Written as DNA, the CDR3 is TGCGCCAGCAGCTTGGGGGACAGGGGCTCCTTTGGCTACACCTTC.

V and J are TRBV5-4 and TRBJ1-2; a possible D gene is TRBD1 (5 bases). V gave up 4 bases and J gave up 4 bases, with 17 bases separating them. The germline gives CDR1 SGHNT, CDR2 YYREEE (reference sequence). CDR3 length: 15 residues. CDR3 loop: CASSRQGSVSYGYTF. The CDR3, as DNA: TGTGCCAGCAGCCGGCAGGGAAGTGTTTCCTATGGCTACACCTTC.

The V call is TRBV6-6, the J call TRBJ1-5; 9 nucleotides match TRBD1. V lost 2 bases to trimming and J lost 7 bases; unmatched junction nucleotides: 3. The CDR3 consists of 14 residues. The V gene's germline CDR1 is MNHNY and CDR2 SVGAGI (reference sequence). This CDR3 is CASSYGTGRQPQHF. As DNA, the CDR3 is TGTGCCAGCAGTTACGGGACAGGGAGGCAGCCCCAGCATTTT.

This chain connects TRBV29-1 to TRBJ2-5, with unresolved D. This CDR3 has 11 residues. V lost 6 bases and J lost 7, with 12 bases in between. Germline V gene lookup returns CDR1 SQVTM and CDR2 ANQGSEA. CDR3 sequence: CSVSEEATQYF. DNA for the CDR3: TGCAGCGTCTCCGAAGAGGCGACCCAGTACTTC.

The gene calls are TRBV11-2 and TRBJ2-6; maybe TRBD1 (5 bases). Trimming removed 5 bases at V and 4 bases at J, with 12 bases between. The CDR3 spans 15 residues. Germline CDR1 and CDR2: SGHAT and FQNNGV. The CDR3 nucleotides read TGTGCCAGCAGCAACAGGATCCGGGGGGCCAACGTCCTGACTTTC. This translates into CASSNRIRGANVLTF.

This clone appeared a single time. The chain uses TRBV6-5 and TRBJ2-2; 8 bases line up with TRBD1. Unmatched junction bases numbered 5, after V lost 7 bases and J lost 1 base. There are 15 residues in the CDR3. Per the germline V gene, CDR1 is MNHEY and CDR2 is SVGAGI. As DNA, the CDR3 is TGTGCCAGCACCGGCGGACAGGGGAACACCGGGGAGCTGTTTTTT. Residues: CASTGGQGNTGELFF.

This chain connects TRBV9 to TRBJ1-6, with TRBD1 matching 9 bases. The CDR3 totals 14 residues. With V trimmed by 3 bases and J by 13 bases, 8 bases remained unmatched. Germline CDR1 SGDLS, CDR2 YYNGEE. The CDR3 protein is CASSGGTGLGPLHF. CDR3 nucleotide sequence: TGTGCCAGCAGCGGAGGGACAGGGCTAGGGCCCCTCCACTTT.

The chain employs TRBV30 and TRBJ1-5; D gene uncertain. The CDR3 runs 14 residues. V was trimmed by 3 bases and J by 4 bases, leaving 13 bases between them. Germline V gene lookup returns CDR1 GTSNPN and CDR2 SVGIG (reference sequence). The CDR3 bases are TGTGCCTGGAGGGGAGCGCCCTATAATCAGCCCCAGCATTTT. Its translation is CAWRGAPYNQPQHF.